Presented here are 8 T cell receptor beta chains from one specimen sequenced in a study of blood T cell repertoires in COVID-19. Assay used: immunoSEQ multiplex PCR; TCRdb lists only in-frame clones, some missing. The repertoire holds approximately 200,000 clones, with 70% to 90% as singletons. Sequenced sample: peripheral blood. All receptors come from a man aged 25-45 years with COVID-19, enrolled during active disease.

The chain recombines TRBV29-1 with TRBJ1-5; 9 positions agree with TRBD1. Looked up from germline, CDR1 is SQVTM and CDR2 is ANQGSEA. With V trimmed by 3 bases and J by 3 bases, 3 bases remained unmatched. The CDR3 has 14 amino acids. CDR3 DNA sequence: TGCAGCGTTGAGGGGACAGGGATCAATCAGCCCCAGCATTTT. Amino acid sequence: CSVEGTGINQPQHF.

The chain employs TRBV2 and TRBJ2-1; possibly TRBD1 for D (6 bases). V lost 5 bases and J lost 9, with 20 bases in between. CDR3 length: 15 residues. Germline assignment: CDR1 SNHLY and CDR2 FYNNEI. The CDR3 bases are TGTGCCAGCAGTAAGAGCAGGGGCCCGGGTGGTGAGCAGTTCTTC. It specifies CASSKSRGPGGEQFF.

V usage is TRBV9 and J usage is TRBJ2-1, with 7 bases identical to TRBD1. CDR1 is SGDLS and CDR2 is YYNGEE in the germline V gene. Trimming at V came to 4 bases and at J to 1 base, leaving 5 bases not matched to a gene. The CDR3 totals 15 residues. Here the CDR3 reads CASSPSGQSYNEQFF. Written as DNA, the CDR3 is TGTGCCAGCAGCCCTTCGGGACAGTCCTACAATGAGCAGTTCTTC.

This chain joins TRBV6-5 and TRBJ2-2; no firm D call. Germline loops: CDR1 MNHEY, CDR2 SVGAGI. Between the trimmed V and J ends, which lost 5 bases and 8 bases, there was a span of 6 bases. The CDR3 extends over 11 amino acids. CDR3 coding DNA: TGTGCCAGCAGTCGTTTAGGGGAGCTGTTTTTT. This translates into CASSRLGELFF.

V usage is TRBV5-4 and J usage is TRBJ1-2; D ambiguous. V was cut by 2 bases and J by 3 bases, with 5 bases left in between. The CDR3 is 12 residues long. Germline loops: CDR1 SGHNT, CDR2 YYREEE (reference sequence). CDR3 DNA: TGTGCCAGCAGCTTCGGGGACTATGGCTACACCTTC. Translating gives CASSFGDYGYTF.

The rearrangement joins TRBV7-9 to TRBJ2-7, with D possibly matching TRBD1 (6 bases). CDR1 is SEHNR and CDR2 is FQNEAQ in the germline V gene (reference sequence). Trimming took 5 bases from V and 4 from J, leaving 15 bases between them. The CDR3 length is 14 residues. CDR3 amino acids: CASSIRTVAYEQYF. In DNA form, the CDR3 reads TGTGCCAGCAGCATCCGGACAGTGGCGTACGAGCAGTACTTC.

The DNA of the CDR3 is TGTGCCAGCAGCTCCGGGACTTATAACTATGGCTACACCTTC. It translates to CASSSGTYNYGYTF. The V gene is TRBV11-2, the J gene TRBJ1-2, with D perhaps matching TRBD1 (5 bases). V gave up 4 bases and J gave up 1 base, with 10 bases separating them. The CDR3 length is 14 residues. Germline V gives CDR1 SGHAT, CDR2 FQNNGV.

In DNA, the CDR3 is TGTGCCAGCAGCTTAGCGAGCTGGCAGGCCCCGGTCTATGGCTACACCTTC. It codes for CASSLASWQAPVYGYTF. The chain employs TRBV7-2 and TRBJ1-2; D uncertain. Trimming pared 0 bases from V and 4 bases from J, leaving 18 bases between. Germline V gene sequence: CDR1 SGHTA, CDR2 FQGNSA. The CDR3 has 17 amino acids.